These 2 T cell receptor beta chains were sequenced from one sample in a study of radiotherapy plus CTLA-4 blockade in lung cancer. Measured with immunoSEQ multiplex PCR; TCRdb has only the in-frame clones, and not every one. The data contain around 43,000 clones, more than 65% of them singletons. The material was peripheral blood, obtained from a patient treated with radiotherapy plus ipilimumab. Source of these receptors: a human donor with non-small cell lung cancer who had stable disease on radiotherapy plus ipilimumab.

This chain links TRBV5-1 with TRBJ1-3; tentative D call: TRBD1 (5 bases). V was cut by 0 bases and J by 0 bases, with 10 bases left in between. The CDR3 length is 16 residues. CDR1 is SGHRS, CDR2 YFSETQ, per germline. The CDR3 DNA reads as TGCGCCAGCAGCTTGGAGGGACTTAGCTCTGGAAACACCATATATTTT. As protein: CASSLEGLSSGNTIYF.

V gene TRBV30 combines with J gene TRBJ2-7; D may be TRBD1 (5 bases). CDR1 is GTSNPN, CDR2 SVGIG, per germline (reference sequence). Trimming cost V 2 bases and J 2 bases, with 7 bases left between them. The CDR3 extends over 12 amino acids. In DNA form, the CDR3 reads TGTGCCTGGAGTAGGGGTACCTACGAGCAGTACTTC. Its translation is CAWSRGTYEQYF. Complete variable domain (other parts from reference TRBV30 and TRBJ2-7): SQTIHQWPATLVQPVGSPLSLECTVEGTSNPNLYWYRQAAGRGLQLLFYSVGIGQISSEVPQNLSASRPQDRQFILSSKKLLLSDSGFYLCAWSRGTYEQYFGPGTRLTVT.